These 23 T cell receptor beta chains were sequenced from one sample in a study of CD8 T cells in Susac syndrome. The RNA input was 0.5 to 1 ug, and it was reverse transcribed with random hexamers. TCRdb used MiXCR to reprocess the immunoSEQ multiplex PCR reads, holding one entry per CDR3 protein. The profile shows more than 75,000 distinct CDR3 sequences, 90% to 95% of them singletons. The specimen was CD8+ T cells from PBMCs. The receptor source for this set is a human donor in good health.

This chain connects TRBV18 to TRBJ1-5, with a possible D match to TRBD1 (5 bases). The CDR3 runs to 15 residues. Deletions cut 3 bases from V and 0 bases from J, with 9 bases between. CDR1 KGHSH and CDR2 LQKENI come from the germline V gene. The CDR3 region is CASSPLGTSNQPQHF. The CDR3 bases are TGTGCCAGCTCACCTCTGGGGACTAGCAATCAGCCCCAGCATTTT.

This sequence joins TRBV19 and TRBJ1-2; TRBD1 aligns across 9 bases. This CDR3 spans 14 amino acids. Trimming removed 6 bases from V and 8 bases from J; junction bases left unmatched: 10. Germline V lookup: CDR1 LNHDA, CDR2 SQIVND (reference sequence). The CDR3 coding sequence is TGTGCCAGTAGCCCGGGACAGGGCCGGGACGGCTACACCTTC. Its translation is CASSPGQGRDGYTF.

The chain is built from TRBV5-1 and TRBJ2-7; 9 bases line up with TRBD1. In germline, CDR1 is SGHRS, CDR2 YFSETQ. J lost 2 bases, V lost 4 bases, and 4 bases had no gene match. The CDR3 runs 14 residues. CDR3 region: CASSHRDRAYEQYF. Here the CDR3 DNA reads TGCGCCAGCAGCCACCGGGACAGGGCCTACGAGCAGTACTTC. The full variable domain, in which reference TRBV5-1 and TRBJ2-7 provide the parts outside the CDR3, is KAGVTQTPRYLIKTRGQQVTLSCSPISGHRSVSWYQQTPGQGLQFLFEYFSETQRNKGNFPGRFSGRQFSNSRSEMNVSTLELGDSALYLCASSHRDRAYEQYFGPGTRLTVT.

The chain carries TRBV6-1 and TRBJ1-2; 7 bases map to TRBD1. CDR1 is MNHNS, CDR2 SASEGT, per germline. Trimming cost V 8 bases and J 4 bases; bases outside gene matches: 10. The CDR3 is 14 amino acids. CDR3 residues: CASRTGTEAYGYTF. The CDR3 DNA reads TGTGCCAGCCGAACCGGGACAGAGGCCTATGGCTACACCTTC.

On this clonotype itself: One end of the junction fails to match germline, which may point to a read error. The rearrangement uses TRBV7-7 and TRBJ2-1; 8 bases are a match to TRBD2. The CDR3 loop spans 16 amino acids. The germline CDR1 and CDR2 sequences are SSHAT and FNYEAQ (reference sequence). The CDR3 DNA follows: TGTGCTAGCAGCCACCAGCTAGCGGGCTCCTACAATGAGCAGTTCTTC. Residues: CASSHQLAGSYNEQFF.

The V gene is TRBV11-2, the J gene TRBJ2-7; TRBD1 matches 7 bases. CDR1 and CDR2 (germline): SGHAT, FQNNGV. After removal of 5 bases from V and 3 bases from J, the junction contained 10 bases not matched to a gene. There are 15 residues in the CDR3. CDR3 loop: CASSLRDSSFYEQYF. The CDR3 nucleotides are TGTGCCAGCAGCCTCCGGGACAGTTCCTTCTACGAGCAGTACTTC.

CDR3 residues: CASSPLDRRDTQYF. CDR3 DNA: TGTGCCAGCAGCCCGCTAGACAGGAGAGATACGCAGTATTTT. J is TRBJ2-3 and V is TRBV9; perhaps TRBD1 as D (6 bases). V was pared by 4 bases and J by 5 bases, with 14 bases between. The CDR3 consists of 14 residues. Germline V gene data show CDR1 as SGDLS and CDR2 as YYNGEE.

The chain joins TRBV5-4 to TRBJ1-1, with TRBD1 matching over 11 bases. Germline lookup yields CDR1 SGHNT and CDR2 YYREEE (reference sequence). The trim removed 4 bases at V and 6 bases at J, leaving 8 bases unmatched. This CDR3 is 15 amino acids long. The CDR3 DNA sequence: TGTGCCAGCAGCCCCTTTCCGGGACAGGGGGCTGAAGCTTTCTTT. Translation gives CASSPFPGQGAEAFF.

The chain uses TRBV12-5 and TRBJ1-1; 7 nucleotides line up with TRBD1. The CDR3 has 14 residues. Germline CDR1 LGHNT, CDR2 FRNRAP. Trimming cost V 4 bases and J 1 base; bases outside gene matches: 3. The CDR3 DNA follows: TGTGCTAGTGGTTCGGGACAGCAGAACACTGAAGCTTTCTTT. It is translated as CASGSGQQNTEAFF.

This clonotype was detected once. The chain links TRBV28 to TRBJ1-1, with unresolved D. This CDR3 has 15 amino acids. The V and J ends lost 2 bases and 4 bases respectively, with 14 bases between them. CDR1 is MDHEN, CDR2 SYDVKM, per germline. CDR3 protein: CASSLGIRGLTEAFF. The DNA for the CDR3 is TGTGCCAGCAGTTTAGGGATCAGAGGTCTCACTGAAGCTTTCTTT.

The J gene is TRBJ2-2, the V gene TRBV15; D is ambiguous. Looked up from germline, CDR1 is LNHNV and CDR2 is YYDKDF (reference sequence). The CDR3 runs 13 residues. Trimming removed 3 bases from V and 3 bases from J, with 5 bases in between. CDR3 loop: CATSSGYTGELFF. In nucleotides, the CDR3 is TGTGCCACCAGCAGTGGATACACCGGGGAGCTGTTTTTT.

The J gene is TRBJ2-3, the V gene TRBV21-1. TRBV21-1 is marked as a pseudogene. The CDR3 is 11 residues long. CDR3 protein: CACHSTDTQYF. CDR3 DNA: TGTGCCTGCCATAGTACAGATACGCAGTATTTT.

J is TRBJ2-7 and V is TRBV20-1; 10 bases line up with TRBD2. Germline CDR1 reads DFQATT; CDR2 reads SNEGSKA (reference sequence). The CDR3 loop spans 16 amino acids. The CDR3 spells CSGRDPGEAGGLEQYV. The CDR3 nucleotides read TGCAGTGGTAGAGATCCCGGCGAAGCGGGAGGGCTCGAGCAGTACGTC.

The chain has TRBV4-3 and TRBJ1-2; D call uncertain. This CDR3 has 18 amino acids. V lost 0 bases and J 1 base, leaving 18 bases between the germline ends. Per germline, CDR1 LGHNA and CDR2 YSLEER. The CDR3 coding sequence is TGCGCCAGCAGCCAAGAAGTTAACCGGGTCGGGATTAACTATGGCTACACCTTC. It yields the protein CASSQEVNRVGINYGYTF.

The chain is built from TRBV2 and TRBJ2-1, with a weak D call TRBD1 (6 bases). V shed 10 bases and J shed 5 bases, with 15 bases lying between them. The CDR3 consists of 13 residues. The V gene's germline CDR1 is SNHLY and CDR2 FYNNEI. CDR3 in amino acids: CATEGDPNNEQFF. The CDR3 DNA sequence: TGTGCCACCGAGGGGGACCCAAACAATGAGCAGTTCTTC.

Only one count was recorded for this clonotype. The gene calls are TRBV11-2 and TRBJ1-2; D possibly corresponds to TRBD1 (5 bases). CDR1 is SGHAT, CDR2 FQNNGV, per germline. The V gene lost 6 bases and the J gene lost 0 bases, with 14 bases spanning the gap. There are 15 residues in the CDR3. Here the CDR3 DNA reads TGTGCCAGCAGTTATGGGACTGTAGCTAACTATGGCTACACCTTC. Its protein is CASSYGTVANYGYTF.

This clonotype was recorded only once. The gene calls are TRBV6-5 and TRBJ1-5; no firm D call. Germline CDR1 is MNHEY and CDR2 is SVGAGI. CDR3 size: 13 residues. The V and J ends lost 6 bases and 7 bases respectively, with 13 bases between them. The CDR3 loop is CASSPSNMQPQHF. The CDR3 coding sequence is TGTGCCAGCAGCCCTAGTAATATGCAGCCCCAGCATTTT.

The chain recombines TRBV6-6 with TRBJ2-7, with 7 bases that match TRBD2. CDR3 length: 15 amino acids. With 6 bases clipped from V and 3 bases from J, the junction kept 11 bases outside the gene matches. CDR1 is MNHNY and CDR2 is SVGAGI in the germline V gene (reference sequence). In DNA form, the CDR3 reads TGTGCCAGCAGCTTATACCCGGGACTAAACTACGAGCAGTACGTC. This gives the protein CASSLYPGLNYEQYV.

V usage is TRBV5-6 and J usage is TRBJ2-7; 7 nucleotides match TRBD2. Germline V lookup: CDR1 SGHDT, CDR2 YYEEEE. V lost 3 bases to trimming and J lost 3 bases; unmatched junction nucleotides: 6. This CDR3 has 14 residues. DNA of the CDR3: TGTGCCAGCAGCTCGGGACTACCCTTCTACGAGCAGTACTTC. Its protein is CASSSGLPFYEQYF.

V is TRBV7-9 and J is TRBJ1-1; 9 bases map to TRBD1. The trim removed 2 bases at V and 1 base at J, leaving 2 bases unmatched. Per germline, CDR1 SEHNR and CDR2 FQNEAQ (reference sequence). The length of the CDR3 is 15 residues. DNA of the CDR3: TGTGCCAGCAGCTTACTGGACAGGGGGAACACTGAAGCTTTCTTT. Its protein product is CASSLLDRGNTEAFF. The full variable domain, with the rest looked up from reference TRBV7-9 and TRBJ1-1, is DTGVSQNPRHKITKRGQNVTFRCDPISEHNRLYWYRQTLGQGPEFLTYFQNEAQLEKSRLLSDRFSAERPKGSFSTLEIQRTEQGDSAMYLCASSLLDRGNTEAFFGQGTRLTVV.

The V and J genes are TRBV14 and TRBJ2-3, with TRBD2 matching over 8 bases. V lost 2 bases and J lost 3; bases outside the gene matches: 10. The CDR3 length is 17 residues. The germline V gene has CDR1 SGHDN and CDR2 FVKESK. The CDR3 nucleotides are TGTGCCAGCAGCCAACTCCCTGTAGCGGGGATGACAGATACGCAGTATTTT. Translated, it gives CASSQLPVAGMTDTQYF.

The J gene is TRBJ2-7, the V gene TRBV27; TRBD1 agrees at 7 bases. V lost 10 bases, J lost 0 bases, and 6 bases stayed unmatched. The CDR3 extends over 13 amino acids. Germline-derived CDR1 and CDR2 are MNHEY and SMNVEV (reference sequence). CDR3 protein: CATLDRSSYEQYF. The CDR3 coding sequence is TGTGCCACCCTGGACAGGAGCTCCTACGAGCAGTACTTC.

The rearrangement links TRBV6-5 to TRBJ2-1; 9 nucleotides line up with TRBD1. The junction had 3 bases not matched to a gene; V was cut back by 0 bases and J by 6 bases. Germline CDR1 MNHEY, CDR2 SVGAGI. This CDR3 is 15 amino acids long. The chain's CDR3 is CASSYSTGGGNEQFF. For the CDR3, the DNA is TGTGCCAGCAGTTACTCGACAGGGGGAGGCAATGAGCAGTTCTTC.